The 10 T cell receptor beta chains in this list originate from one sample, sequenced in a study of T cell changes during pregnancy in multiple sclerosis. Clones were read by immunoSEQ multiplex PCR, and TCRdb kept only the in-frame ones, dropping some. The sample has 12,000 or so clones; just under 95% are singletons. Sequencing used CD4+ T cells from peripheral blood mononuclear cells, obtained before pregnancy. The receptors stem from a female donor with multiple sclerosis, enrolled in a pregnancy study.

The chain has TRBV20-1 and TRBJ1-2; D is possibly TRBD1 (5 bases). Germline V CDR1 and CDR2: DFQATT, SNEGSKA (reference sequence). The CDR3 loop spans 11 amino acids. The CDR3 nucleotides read TGCAGCGCTGGGGCAGCCTATGGCTACACCTTC. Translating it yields CSAGAAYGYTF.

The CDR3 loop reads CASSLKGAGELFF. Here the CDR3 DNA reads TGTGCCAGCAGCTTGAAGGGAGCCGGGGAGCTGTTTTTT. The J gene is TRBJ2-2, the V gene TRBV5-6, with D perhaps TRBD2 (5 bases). The CDR3 is 13 amino acids. Trimming left V 1 base short and J 6 bases short, with 7 bases between. Germline V lookup: CDR1 SGHDT, CDR2 YYEEEE.

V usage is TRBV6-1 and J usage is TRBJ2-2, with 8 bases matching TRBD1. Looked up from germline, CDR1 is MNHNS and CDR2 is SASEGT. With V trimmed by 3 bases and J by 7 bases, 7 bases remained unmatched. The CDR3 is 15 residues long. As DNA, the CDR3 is TGTGCCAGCAGTGACGCAGGGACAGGTATCGGGGAGCTGTTTTTT. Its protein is CASSDAGTGIGELFF.

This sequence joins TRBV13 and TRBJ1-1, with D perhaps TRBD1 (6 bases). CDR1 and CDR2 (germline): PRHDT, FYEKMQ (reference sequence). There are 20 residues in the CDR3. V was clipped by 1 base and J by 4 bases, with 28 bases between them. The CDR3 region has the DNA TGTGCCAGCAGCTTAGAATTCGTCTTCCAGGGGCTTAATTTATCCACTGAAGCTTTCTTT. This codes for CASSLEFVFQGLNLSTEAFF.

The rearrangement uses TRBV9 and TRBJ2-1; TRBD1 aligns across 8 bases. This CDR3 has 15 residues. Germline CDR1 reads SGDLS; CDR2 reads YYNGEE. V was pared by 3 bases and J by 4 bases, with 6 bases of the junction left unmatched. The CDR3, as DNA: TGTGCCAGCAGCGCACCGGGACAGGCTTACAATGAGCAGTTCTTC. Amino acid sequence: CASSAPGQAYNEQFF.

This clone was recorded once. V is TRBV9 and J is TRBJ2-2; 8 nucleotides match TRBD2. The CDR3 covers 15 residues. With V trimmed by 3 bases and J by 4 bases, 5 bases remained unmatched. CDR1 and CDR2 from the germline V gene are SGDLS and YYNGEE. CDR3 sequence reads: CASSEGLARTGELFF. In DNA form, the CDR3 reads TGTGCCAGCAGCGAAGGACTAGCACGCACCGGGGAGCTGTTTTTT.

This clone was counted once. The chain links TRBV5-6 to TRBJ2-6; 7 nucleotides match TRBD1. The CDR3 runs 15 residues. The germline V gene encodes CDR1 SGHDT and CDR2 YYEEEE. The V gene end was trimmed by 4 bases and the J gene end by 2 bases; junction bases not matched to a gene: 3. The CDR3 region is CASSLGGAGANVLTF. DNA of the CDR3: TGTGCCAGCAGCCTAGGGGGCGCTGGGGCCAACGTCCTGACTTTC.

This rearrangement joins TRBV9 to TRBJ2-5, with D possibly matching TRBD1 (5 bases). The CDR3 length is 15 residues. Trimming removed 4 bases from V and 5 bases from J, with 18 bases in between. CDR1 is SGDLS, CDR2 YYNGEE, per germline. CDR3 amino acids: CASSSAPSSGETQYF. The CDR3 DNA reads TGTGCCAGCAGCTCTGCACCTAGTTCAGGGGAGACCCAGTACTTC.

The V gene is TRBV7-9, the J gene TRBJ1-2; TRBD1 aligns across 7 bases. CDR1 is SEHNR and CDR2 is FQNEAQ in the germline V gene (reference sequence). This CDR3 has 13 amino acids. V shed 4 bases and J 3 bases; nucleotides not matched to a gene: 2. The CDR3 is CASSWDSDYGYTF. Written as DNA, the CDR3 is TGTGCCAGCAGCTGGGACAGTGACTATGGCTACACCTTC.

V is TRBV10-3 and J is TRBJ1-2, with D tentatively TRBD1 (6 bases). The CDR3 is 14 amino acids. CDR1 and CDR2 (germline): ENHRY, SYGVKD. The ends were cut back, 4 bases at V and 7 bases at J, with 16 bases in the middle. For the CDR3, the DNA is TGTGCCATCAGTGTCGACCAGGGGCAGGGTGGCTACACCTTC. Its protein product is CAISVDQGQGGYTF.